This section outlines one T cell receptor (beta chain) sequence together with its context. The target antigen is unknown. These data come from a study of identical twins. Regarding the study as a whole: Zero-insertion analyses were open to partial confounding by invariant MAIT and iNKT cells. The same donors were not followed; conclusions instead depended on cross-sectional statistical analysis. Beta out-of-frame sequences showed weaker excess sharing between twins.

Germline assignment: CDR1 MNHNS and CDR2 SASEGT. This CDR3 comprises 15 residues. V shed 2 bases, J shed 4 bases, and the junction held 4 bases outside the gene matches. MiXCR, applied by TCRdb to the 5' RACE reads, yields one record per CDR3 protein. This sample has some 560,000 distinct CDR3 sequences, with over 8.5% found just once. This sample also appeared in a second study, on yellow fever vaccine responses in identical twins.

The receptor was derived from a woman under 30 in good health. Sequenced: PBMCs. V gene TRBV6-1 combines with J gene TRBJ2-1, with TRBD1 matching over 8 bases. CDR3 loop: CASSEQGASYNEQFF. The CDR3, as DNA: TGTGCCAGCAGTGAACAGGGGGCTTCGTACAATGAGCAGTTCTTC.